The 5 T cell receptor beta chains presented below share a single source sample, sequenced in a study of shared clonotypes between healthy human individuals. TCRdb's copy holds only in-frame clones and misses some; the assay was immunoSEQ multiplex PCR. Of roughly 1,500,000 clones listed, under 99% are singletons. Sample: naive CD4+ T cells sorted from blood. The subset: CD45RA+ positively selected. These receptors originate from a young man in good health.

V gene TRBV2 combines with J gene TRBJ1-4, with a possible D match to TRBD1 (6 bases). CDR1 SNHLY and CDR2 FYNNEI come from the germline V gene. V was clipped by 6 bases and J by 1 base, with 9 bases between them. The CDR3 is made up of 14 amino acids. This chain's CDR3 is CASRGGLTNEKLFF. The CDR3 coding sequence is TGTGCCAGCAGGGGGGGGCTAACTAATGAAAAACTGTTTTTT.

Turning to this clone: Other nucleotide sequences from this sample produce the same CDR3. The rearrangement uses TRBV9 and TRBJ2-2; D not resolved. Germline CDR1 is SGDLS and CDR2 is YYNGEE. The V end was cut by 3 bases, the J end by 0 bases, with 6 bases between. This CDR3 is built from 14 residues. Here the CDR3 DNA reads TGTGCCAGCAGCGCCGGAACGAACACCGGGGAGCTGTTTTTT. Translating it yields CASSAGTNTGELFF.

Here the CDR3 reads CASSVRGSNEQFF. The CDR3 DNA reads as TGCGCCAGCAGCGTGAGGGGGAGCAATGAGCAGTTCTTC. The chain is built from TRBV5-1 and TRBJ2-1, with D possibly matching TRBD1 (6 bases). The CDR3 totals 13 residues. Germline V gene data show CDR1 as SGHRS and CDR2 as YFSETQ. V was trimmed by 4 bases and J by 6 bases, leaving 11 bases between them.

The rearrangement joins TRBV25-1 to TRBJ1-2; D remains unclear. Trimming left V 8 bases short and J 5 bases short, with 18 bases between. The V gene's germline CDR1 is MGHDK and CDR2 SYGVNS. CDR3 length: 14 amino acids. The CDR3 region is CASAPPGPTYGYTF. The CDR3 DNA follows: TGTGCCAGCGCCCCCCCAGGACCCACATATGGCTACACCTTC.

A word on this clone: The identical CDR3 is also encoded by other nucleotide sequences in the sample. The chain recombines TRBV6-1 with TRBJ1-1; D ambiguous. CDR1 and CDR2 (germline): MNHNS, SASEGT. The CDR3 totals 11 residues. With 6 bases removed from V and 2 bases from J, the gap between germline ends came to 4 bases. The CDR3 DNA is TGTGCCAGCAGGCTTAACACTGAAGCTTTCTTT. This sequence encodes CASRLNTEAFF.